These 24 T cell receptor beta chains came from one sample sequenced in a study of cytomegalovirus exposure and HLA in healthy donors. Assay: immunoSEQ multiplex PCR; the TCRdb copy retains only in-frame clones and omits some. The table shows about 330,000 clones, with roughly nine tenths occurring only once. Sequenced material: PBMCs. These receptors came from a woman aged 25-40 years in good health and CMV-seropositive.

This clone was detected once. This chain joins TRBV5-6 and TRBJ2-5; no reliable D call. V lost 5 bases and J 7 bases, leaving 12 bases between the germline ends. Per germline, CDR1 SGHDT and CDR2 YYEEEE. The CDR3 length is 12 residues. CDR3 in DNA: TGTGCCAGCAGGAGCCGAGGCGTGACCCAGTACTTC. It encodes CASRSRGVTQYF.

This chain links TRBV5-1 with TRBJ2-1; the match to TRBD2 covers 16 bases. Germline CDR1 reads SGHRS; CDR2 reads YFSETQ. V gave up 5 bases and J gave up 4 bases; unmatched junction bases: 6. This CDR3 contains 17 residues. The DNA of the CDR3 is TGCGCCAGCAGTCGGGGACTAGCGGGAGGGCAATACAATGAGCAGTTCTTC. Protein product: CASSRGLAGGQYNEQFF.

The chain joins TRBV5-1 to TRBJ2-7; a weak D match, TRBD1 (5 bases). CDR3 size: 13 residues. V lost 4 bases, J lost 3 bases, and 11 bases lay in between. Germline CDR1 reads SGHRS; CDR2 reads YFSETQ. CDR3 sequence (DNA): TGCGCCAGCAGCCCCGCAACAGGCTACGAGCAGTACTTC. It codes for CASSPATGYEQYF.

The CDR3: CASSQDWGSNQPQHF. CDR3 nucleotides: TGTGCCAGCAGCCAAGATTGGGGGAGCAATCAGCCCCAGCATTTT. The gene calls are TRBV4-2 and TRBJ1-5; TRBD1 is a possible D gene (5 bases). Germline loops: CDR1 LGHNA, CDR2 YNFKEQ. The CDR3 is made up of 15 amino acids. Trimming stripped 0 bases from V and 1 base from J, with 7 bases between.

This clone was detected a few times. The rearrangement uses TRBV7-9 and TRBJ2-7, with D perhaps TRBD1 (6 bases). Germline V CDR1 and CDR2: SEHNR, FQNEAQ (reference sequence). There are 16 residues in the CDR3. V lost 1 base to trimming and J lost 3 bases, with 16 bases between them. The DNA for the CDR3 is TGTGCCAGCAGCTTAGTGTCAGGGGATCCAGTCTACGAGCAGTACTTC. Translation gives CASSLVSGDPVYEQYF.

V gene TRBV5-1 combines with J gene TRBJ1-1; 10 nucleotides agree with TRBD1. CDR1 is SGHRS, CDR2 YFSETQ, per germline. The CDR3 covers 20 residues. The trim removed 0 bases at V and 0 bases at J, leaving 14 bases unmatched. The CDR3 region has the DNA TGCGCCAGCAGCTTGGACGTGACAGGGGGCTTTAAGATGATGAACACTGAAGCTTTCTTT. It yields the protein CASSLDVTGGFKMMNTEAFF.

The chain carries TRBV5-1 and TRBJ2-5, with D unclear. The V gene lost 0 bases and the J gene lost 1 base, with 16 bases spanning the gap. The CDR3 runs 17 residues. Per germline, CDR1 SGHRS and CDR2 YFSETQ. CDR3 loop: CASSLGPTRLGQETQYF. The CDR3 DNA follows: TGCGCCAGCAGCTTGGGGCCAACAAGGCTGGGCCAAGAGACCCAGTACTTC.

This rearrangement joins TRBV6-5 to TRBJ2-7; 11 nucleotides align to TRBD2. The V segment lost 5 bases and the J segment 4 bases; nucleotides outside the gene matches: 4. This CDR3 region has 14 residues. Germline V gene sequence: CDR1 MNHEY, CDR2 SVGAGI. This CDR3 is CASSRLAGQYEQYF. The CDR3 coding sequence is TGTGCCAGCAGTAGACTAGCGGGACAGTACGAGCAGTACTTC.

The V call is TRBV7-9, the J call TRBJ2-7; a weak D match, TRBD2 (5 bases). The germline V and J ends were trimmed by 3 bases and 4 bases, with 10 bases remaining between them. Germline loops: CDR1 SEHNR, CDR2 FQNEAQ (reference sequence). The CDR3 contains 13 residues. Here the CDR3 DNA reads TGTGCCAGCAGCTTGGAGGATGCTTACGAGCAGTACTTC. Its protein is CASSLEDAYEQYF.

CDR3 nucleotide sequence: TGTGCCAGCAGCTTAGTCGTTGTGGCATCAGATACGCAGTATTTT. Translation: CASSLVVVASDTQYF. V and J are TRBV7-2 and TRBJ2-3; D unclear. CDR1 is SGHTA, CDR2 FQGNSA, per germline. The CDR3 consists of 15 residues. Trimming took off 1 base at V and 4 bases at J, with 12 bases between the two ends.

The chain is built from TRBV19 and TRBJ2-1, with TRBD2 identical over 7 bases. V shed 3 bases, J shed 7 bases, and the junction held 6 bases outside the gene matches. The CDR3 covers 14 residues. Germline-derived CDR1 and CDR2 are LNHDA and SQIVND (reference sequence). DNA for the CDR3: TGTGCCAGTAGTATGGTACTAGCGAGGAATGAGCAGTTCTTC. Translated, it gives CASSMVLARNEQFF.

CDR3 residues: CASSTGPHTGDGNQPQHF. Here the CDR3 DNA reads TGTGCCAGCAGCACCGGACCTCATACAGGCGATGGCAATCAGCCCCAGCATTTT. The chain links TRBV27 to TRBJ1-5, with D possibly being TRBD1 (5 bases). CDR3 length: 18 residues. CDR1 is MNHEY, CDR2 SMNVEV, per germline (reference sequence). V was shortened by 6 bases and J by 2 bases, with 23 bases between the two germline ends.

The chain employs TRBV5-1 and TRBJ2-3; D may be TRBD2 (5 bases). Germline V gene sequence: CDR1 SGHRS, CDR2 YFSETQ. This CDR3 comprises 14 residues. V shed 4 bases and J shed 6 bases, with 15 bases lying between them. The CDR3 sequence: CASSEGYTSDTQYF. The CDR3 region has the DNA TGCGCCAGCAGCGAGGGCTACACTAGTGATACGCAGTATTTT.

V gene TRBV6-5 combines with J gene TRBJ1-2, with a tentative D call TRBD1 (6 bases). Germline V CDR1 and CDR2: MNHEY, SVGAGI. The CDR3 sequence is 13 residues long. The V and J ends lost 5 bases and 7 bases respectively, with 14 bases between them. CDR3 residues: CASSPAGAGGYTF. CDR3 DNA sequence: TGTGCCAGCAGTCCCGCAGGGGCGGGTGGCTACACCTTC.

The CDR3 coding sequence is TGTGCCAGCAGTTTATCGAGGACAGGGGTACAGCAGCCCCAGCATTTT. This encodes CASSLSRTGVQQPQHF. This chain joins TRBV27 and TRBJ1-5; TRBD1 matches at 9 bases. This CDR3 is built from 16 residues. CDR1 and CDR2 from the germline V gene are MNHEY and SMNVEV (reference sequence). The V segment lost 0 bases and the J segment 7 bases; nucleotides outside the gene matches: 7.

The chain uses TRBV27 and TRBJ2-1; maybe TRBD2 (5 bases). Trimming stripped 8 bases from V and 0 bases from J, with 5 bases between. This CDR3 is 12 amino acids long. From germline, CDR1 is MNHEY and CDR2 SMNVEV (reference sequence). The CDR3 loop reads CASGSSYNEQFF. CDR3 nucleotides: TGTGCCAGCGGGAGCTCCTACAATGAGCAGTTCTTC.

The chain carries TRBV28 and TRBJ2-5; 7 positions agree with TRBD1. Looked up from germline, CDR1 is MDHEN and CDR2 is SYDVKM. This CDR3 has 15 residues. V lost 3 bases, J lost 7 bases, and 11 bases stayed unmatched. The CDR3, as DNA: TGTGCCAGCAGTTTCGCCGTAAGGGGGCTAGGGACCCAGTACTTC. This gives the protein CASSFAVRGLGTQYF.

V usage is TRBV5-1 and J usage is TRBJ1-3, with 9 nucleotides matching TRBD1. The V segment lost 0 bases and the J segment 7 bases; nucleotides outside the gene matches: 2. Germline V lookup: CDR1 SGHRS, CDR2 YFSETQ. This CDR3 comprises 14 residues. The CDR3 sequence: CASSLGTGVNTIYF. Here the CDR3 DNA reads TGCGCCAGCAGCTTGGGGACAGGGGTGAACACCATATATTTT.

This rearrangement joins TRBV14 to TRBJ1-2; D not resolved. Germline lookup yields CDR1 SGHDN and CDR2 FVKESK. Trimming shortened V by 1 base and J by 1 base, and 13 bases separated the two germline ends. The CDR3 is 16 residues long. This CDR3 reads CASSQGVGLSNYGYTF. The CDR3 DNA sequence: TGTGCCAGCAGCCAAGGGGTTGGGCTGAGTAACTATGGCTACACCTTC.

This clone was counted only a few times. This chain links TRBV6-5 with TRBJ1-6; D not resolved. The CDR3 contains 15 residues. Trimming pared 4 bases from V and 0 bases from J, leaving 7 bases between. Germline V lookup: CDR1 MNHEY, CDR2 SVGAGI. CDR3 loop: CASSFESSYNSPLHF. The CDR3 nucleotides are TGTGCCAGCAGTTTCGAAAGCTCCTATAATTCACCCCTCCACTTT.

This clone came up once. CDR3 sequence (DNA): TGTGCCAGCAGTTATGGGACAGGGTTTAACACTGAAGCTTTCTTT. Its translation: CASSYGTGFNTEAFF. The chain is built from TRBV6-5 and TRBJ1-1; 9 nucleotides match TRBD1. Germline V gene data show CDR1 as MNHEY and CDR2 as SVGAGI. Trimming cost V 3 bases and J 2 bases; bases outside gene matches: 4. This CDR3 region has 15 residues.

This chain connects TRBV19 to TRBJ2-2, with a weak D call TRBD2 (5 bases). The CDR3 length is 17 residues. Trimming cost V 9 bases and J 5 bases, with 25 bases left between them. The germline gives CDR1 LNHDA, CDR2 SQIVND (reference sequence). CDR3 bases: TGTGCCAGCCAGATCTCGCTGGAAACTAGGAGGACCGGGGAGCTGTTTTTT. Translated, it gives CASQISLETRRTGELFF.

The CDR3: CASSLTGRDNNQPQHF. As DNA, the CDR3 is TGTGCCAGCAGCTTAACTGGCAGGGATAACAATCAGCCCCAGCATTTT. This rearrangement joins TRBV7-3 to TRBJ1-5; D possibly corresponds to TRBD1 (5 bases). V dropped 0 bases and J dropped 3 bases, with 12 bases sitting between them. The CDR3 has 16 residues. Germline V gives CDR1 SGHTA, CDR2 FQGTGA.

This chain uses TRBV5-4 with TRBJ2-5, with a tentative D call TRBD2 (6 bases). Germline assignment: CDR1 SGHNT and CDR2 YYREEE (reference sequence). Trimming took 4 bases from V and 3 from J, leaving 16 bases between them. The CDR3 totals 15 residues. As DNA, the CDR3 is TGTGCCAGCAGCCTAGCGTGGCTTGGGAAAGAGACCCAGTACTTC. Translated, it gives CASSLAWLGKETQYF. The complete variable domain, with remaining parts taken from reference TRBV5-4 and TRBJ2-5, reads ETGVTQSPTHLIKTRGQQVTLRCSSQSGHNTVSWYQQALGQGPQFIFQYYREEENGRGNFPPRFSGLQFPNYSSELNVNALELDDSALYLCASSLAWLGKETQYFGPGTRLLVL.